The T cell receptor (beta chain) under discussion was sequenced for a study of blood T cell repertoires in COVID-19. For the study at large: COVID-19 samples, acute and convalescent, were from the United States, Italy and Spain. T cells, B-cell-depleted T cells, or PBMCs provided the cDNA or gDNA that served as material.

Here immunoSEQ multiplex PCR was the method, and the copy in TCRdb shows in-frame clones only, minus some. The sample includes tens of thousands of clones, over 90% of them seen just once. The germline CDR1 and CDR2 sequences are SGHTA and FQGNSA. The CDR3 is 13 amino acids. Between the trimmed V and J ends, which lost 2 bases and 5 bases, there was a span of 9 bases. Sequenced input: peripheral blood. The TCR sequence derives from a male donor with active COVID-19. J is TRBJ2-5 and V is TRBV7-2; maybe TRBD2 (6 bases). This chain's CDR3 is CASSLTGVETQYF. CDR3 nucleotide sequence: TGTGCCAGCAGCTTAACGGGGGTTGAGACCCAGTACTTC.